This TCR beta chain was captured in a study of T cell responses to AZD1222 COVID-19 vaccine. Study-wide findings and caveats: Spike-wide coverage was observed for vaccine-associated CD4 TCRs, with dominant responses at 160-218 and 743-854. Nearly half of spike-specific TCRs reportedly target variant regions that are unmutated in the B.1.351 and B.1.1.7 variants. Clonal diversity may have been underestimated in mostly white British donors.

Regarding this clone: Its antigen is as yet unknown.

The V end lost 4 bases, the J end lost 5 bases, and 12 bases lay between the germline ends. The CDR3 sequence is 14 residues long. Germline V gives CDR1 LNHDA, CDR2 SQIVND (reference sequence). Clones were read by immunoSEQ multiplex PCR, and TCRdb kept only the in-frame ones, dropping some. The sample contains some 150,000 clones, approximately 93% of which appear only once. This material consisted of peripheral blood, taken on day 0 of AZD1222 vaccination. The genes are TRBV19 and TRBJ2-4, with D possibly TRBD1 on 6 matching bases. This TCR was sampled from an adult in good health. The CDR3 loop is CASSKGDIQNIQYF. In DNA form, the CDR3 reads TGTGCCAGTAGTAAGGGGGACATACAAAACATTCAGTACTTC.